Listed below are T cell receptor beta chains from one sample, sequenced in a study of blood T cell repertoires in COVID-19. Libraries were prepared by immunoSEQ multiplex PCR; TCRdb keeps only in-frame clonotypes and omits some of them. Seen here are 100,000 to 150,000 clones, 65% to 85% observed once, and the top ten hold about a sixth. Sequencing was carried out using peripheral blood. These TCRs come from a man younger than 40 with COVID-19, enrolled during active disease. The CDR3 runs from the conserved cysteine through the conserved F or W. The D gene is left open where the match is weak. Only part of the rows carry a size: once, few, many, or a class if the clone is expanded.

J	D	size	V	DNA	CDR3
TRBJ2-1	-	-	TRBV9	TGTGCCAGCAGCCCTACTCTAGCGAATGAGCAGTTCTTC	CASSPTLANEQFF
TRBJ2-7	TRBD2	-	TRBV6-5	TGTGCCAGTAAGCGGGGGGAATTCTACGAGCAGTACTTC	CASKRGEFYEQYF
TRBJ2-1	-	-	TRBV6-2/TRBV6-3	TGTGCCAGCCGTTTAGGCGGGGATGGCTACAATGAGCAGTTCTTC	CASRLGGDGYNEQFF
TRBJ2-7	-	-	TRBV11-2	TGTGCCAGCAGCGAAGGGAGCAGGATCCTTTACGAGCAGTACTTC	CASSEGSRILYEQYF
TRBJ1-1	-	-	TRBV24-1	TGTGCCACCAGTGATCAGAGAGGGGGGAACACTGAAGCTTTCTTT	CATSDQRGGNTEAFF
TRBJ2-5	TRBD2	few	TRBV25-1	TGTGCCAGCATTAGCGGGAGTGGGGAGACCCAGTACTTC	CASISGSGETQYF
TRBJ1-1	-	few	TRBV7-2	TGTGCCAGCAGCTTACAGGGAAGGAAGAACACTGAAGCTTTCTTT	CASSLQGRKNTEAFF
TRBJ2-7	TRBD2	-	TRBV6-2/TRBV6-3	TGTGCCAGCAGTTACTCAGCGGGGACCACCTACGAGCAGTACTTC	CASSYSAGTTYEQYF
TRBJ2-7	TRBD2	few	TRBV5-1	TGCGCCAGCGGGCGGGAGAGTTACGAGCAGTACTTC	CASGRESYEQYF
TRBJ1-3	TRBD1	-	TRBV4-1	TGCGCCAGCAGCCTTCGGACAGGGGTTGGCTCTGGAAACACCATATATTTT	CASSLRTGVGSGNTIYF
TRBJ2-1	TRBD2	-	TRBV7-2	TGTGCCAGCAGACTCCTATCGGGACTAGCGTTAGGTGAGCAGTTCTTC	CASRLLSGLALGEQFF
TRBJ2-6	-	once	TRBV28	TGTGCCAGTCATAGAGGAGGTTCTGGGGCCAACGTCCTGACTTTC	CASHRGGSGANVLTF
TRBJ2-3	TRBD2	few	TRBV6-2/TRBV6-3	TGTGCCAGCAGTTACTCGAAAGCGGGGAGCACAGATACGCAGTATTTT	CASSYSKAGSTDTQYF
TRBJ1-2	-	-	TRBV14	TGTGCCAGCAGCCAATCTCCTAACTATGGCTACACCTTC	CASSQSPNYGYTF
TRBJ1-5	-	-	TRBV24-1	TGTGCCACCAGTGATCTGGACACTAATCAGCCCCAGCATTTT	CATSDLDTNQPQHF
TRBJ1-5	TRBD1	once	TRBV30	TGTGCCTGGAGTCTGACAGGGGGAAGCAATCAGCCCCAGCATTTT	CAWSLTGGSNQPQHF
TRBJ2-1	TRBD2	-	TRBV5-1	TGCGCCAGCAGCTTGAACGGGAGGGTTAATGAGCAGTTCTTC	CASSLNGRVNEQFF
TRBJ2-4	-	-	TRBV30	TGTGCCTGGAGTGGGCCAAACATTCAGTACTTC	CAWSGPNIQYF
TRBJ1-2	TRBD1	-	TRBV7-2	TGTGCCAGCAGCGAAGAGGGGACAGGGGGTGGCTACACCTTC	CASSEEGTGGGYTF
TRBJ2-1	TRBD1	-	TRBV7-9	TGTGCCAGCAGCTCTTACAGGGGATTGTTCAATGAGCAGTTCTTC	CASSSYRGLFNEQFF
TRBJ2-7	-	-	TRBV11-3	TGTGCCAGCAGCCCCTCGGACAGTTTCTCCTACGAGCAGTACTTC	CASSPSDSFSYEQYF
TRBJ1-2	TRBD1	-	TRBV30	TGTGCCTATGCCGGGACAGTCTATGGCTACACCTTC	CAYAGTVYGYTF
TRBJ1-1	TRBD1	once	TRBV30	TGTGCCTGGAGTGGCGGACAGGGCGGGACTGAAGCTTTCTTT	CAWSGGQGGTEAFF
TRBJ1-5	-	once	TRBV27	TGTGCCAGCAGTTTGGGCGGGGTTAATCAGCCCCAGCATTTT	CASSLGGVNQPQHF
TRBJ2-3	TRBD2	-	TRBV7-2	TGTGCCAGCAGCCTACTAGCGGGAGGGGCAGATACGCAGTATTTT	CASSLLAGGADTQYF
TRBJ1-5	-	-	TRBV3-1/TRBV3-2	TGTGCCAGCAGCCAAGGGAGGGCTAATCAGCCCCAGCATTTT	CASSQGRANQPQHF
TRBJ1-5	TRBD1	-	TRBV27	TGTGCCAGCAGTTCTCCGGGACAGGGATGTCAGCCCCAGCATTTT	CASSSPGQGCQPQHF
TRBJ2-1	TRBD2	-	TRBV18	TGTGCCAGCTCACAGGGACTAGCGGGGGGGCCGAACGGCAATGAGCAGTTCTTC	CASSQGLAGGPNGNEQFF
TRBJ1-2	TRBD1	-	TRBV28	TGTGCCAGCAGGATAACCGGGACAGGGGTTAACTATGGCTACACCTTC	CASRITGTGVNYGYTF
TRBJ1-3	-	-	TRBV25-1	TGTGCCAGCAGTGAATTATACTCTGGAAACACCATATATTTT	CASSELYSGNTIYF
TRBJ1-5	TRBD1	-	TRBV6-2/TRBV6-3	TGTGCCAGCAGTTACGGGCAGGGGGACCAGCCCCAGCATTTT	CASSYGQGDQPQHF
TRBJ1-6	-	-	TRBV15	TGTGCCACCAGCAGATCCGCGGGGACCCACTCCTATAATTCACCCCTCCACTTT	CATSRSAGTHSYNSPLHF